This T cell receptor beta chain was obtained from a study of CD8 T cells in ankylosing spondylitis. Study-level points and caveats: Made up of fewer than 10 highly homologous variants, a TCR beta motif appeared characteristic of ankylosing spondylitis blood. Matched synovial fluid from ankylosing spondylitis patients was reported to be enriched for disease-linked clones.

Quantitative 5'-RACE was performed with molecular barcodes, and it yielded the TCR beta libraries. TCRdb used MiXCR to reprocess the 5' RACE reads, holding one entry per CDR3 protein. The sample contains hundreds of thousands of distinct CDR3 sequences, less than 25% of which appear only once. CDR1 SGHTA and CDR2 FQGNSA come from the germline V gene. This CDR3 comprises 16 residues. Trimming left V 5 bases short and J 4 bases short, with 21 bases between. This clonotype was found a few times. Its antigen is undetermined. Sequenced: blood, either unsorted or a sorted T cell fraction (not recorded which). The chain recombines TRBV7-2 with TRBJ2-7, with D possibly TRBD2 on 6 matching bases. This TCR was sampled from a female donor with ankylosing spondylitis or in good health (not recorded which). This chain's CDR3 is CASSPRAPGAGYEQYF. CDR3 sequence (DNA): TGTGCCAGCAGCCCCCGTGCCCCGGGAGCAGGGTACGAGCAGTACTTC.